A selection of T cell receptor beta chains follows, all from one sample in a study of T cell clones after liver transplantation. The assay was immunoSEQ multiplex PCR, and TCRdb's table has in-frame clones only and misses some. The sample includes approximately 68,000 clones, over 70% of them seen just once. This sample comprised CD4+ T cells from blood, obtained before liver transplant. These receptors all stem from a human donor who received a liver transplant. Each CDR3 is given with its conserved first and last residue. Fields, in order: D gene, clone size, V gene, J gene, CDR3 length, CDR3 protein, CDR3 DNA. A D gene is named only where the DNA matches it firmly. The size field is filled for only some rows; it gives once, few, many or a size class.

>-|-|TRBV2|TRBJ1-1|13
CASSEGINTEAFF
TGTGCCAGCAGTGAGGGAATTAACACTGAAGCTTTCTTT
>-|few|TRBV4-2|TRBJ2-4|15
CASSQDGRGENIQYF
TGTGCCAGCAGCCAAGACGGCAGGGGGGAAAACATTCAGTACTTC
>TRBD1|-|TRBV5-4|TRBJ2-5|16
CASSSPRTGLQETQYF
TGTGCCAGCAGCTCCCCTCGGACAGGATTACAAGAGACCCAGTACTTC
>-|many|TRBV2|TRBJ1-1|13
CASSQTGNTEAFF
TGTGCCAGCAGTCAGACAGGGAACACTGAAGCTTTCTTT
>-|-|TRBV2|TRBJ2-5|14
CASSDRVLQETQYF
TGTGCCAGCAGTGATAGGGTACTCCAAGAGACCCAGTACTTC
>TRBD1|-|TRBV5-4|TRBJ1-1|17
CASSLGPSTGGVTEAFF
TGTGCCAGCAGCTTGGGGCCTTCGACAGGGGGCGTCACTGAAGCTTTCTTT
>-|few|TRBV2|TRBJ2-7|12
CAGRPSVGEQYF
TGTGCCGGCCGGCCTTCTGTAGGCGAGCAGTACTTC
>TRBD2|-|TRBV18|TRBJ2-7|17
CASSHSTQLAGGHEQYF
TGTGCCAGCTCACACTCAACGCAACTAGCGGGAGGCCACGAGCAGTACTTC
>-|-|TRBV28|TRBJ1-5|14
CASSFGGTNQPQHF
TGTGCCAGCAGTTTCGGGGGGACTAATCAGCCCCAGCATTTT
>-|-|TRBV6-4|TRBJ2-1|13
CASSYTPANEQFF
TGTGCCAGCAGCTATACCCCCGCTAATGAGCAGTTCTTC
>-|few|TRBV7-2|TRBJ1-4|14
CASSRTVKNEKLFF
TGTGCCAGCAGCCGGACAGTCAAAAATGAAAAACTGTTTTTT
>TRBD2|few|TRBV28|TRBJ2-1|15
CASITGLAGGNEQFF
TGTGCCAGCATCACCGGGCTAGCGGGAGGGAATGAGCAGTTCTTC
>-|once|TRBV7-3|TRBJ1-1|16
CASSYTRGGFDTEAFF
TGTGCCAGCAGCTATACACGGGGAGGGTTTGACACTGAAGCTTTCTTT
>-|-|TRBV9|TRBJ2-6|14
CASSAQTGANVLTF
TGTGCCAGCAGCGCCCAAACTGGGGCCAACGTCCTGACTTTC
>TRBD1|once|TRBV9|TRBJ1-5|14
CASSVGQGNQPQHF
TGTGCCAGCAGCGTAGGACAGGGTAATCAGCCCCAGCATTTT
>-|-|TRBV4-3|TRBJ2-1|13
CASSHRPGNEQFF
TGCGCCAGCAGCCATCGGCCTGGCAATGAGCAGTTCTTC
>-|-|TRBV10-1|TRBJ2-2|14
CASSVSLNTGELFF
TGCGCCAGCAGCGTATCGTTAAACACCGGGGAGCTGTTTTTT
>TRBD2|-|TRBV6-6|TRBJ2-3|13
CASSPSGRDTQYF
TGTGCCAGCAGCCCTAGCGGGAGGGATACGCAGTATTTT
>TRBD1|-|TRBV5-1|TRBJ1-2|13
CASSLATGYGYTF
TGCGCCAGCAGCTTAGCGACAGGGTATGGCTACACCTTC
>-|-|TRBV27|TRBJ1-2|18
CASSSSSIWGAGNYGYTF
TGTGCCAGCAGTTCTAGCTCGATATGGGGGGCGGGAAACTATGGCTACACCTTC
>-|-|TRBV19|TRBJ2-7|14
CASSIRGPPYEQYF
TGTGCCAGTAGTATAAGAGGCCCGCCCTACGAGCAGTACTTC
>-|-|TRBV28|TRBJ1-5|15
CASSQPLRGNPPQHF
TGTGCCAGCAGTCAACCTCTCCGGGGCAATCCGCCCCAGCATTTT
>TRBD2|medium-sized|TRBV11-2|TRBJ2-7|19
CASSSIRHMTSGRVYEQYF
TGTGCCAGCAGCTCAATACGCCACATGACTAGCGGGAGAGTTTACGAGCAGTACTTC
>-|-|TRBV6-6|TRBJ2-7|13
CASSSYRSYEQYF
TGTGCCAGCAGTTCGTACAGGTCCTACGAGCAGTACTTC
>TRBD1|-|TRBV30|TRBJ1-2|13
CAWSRDRPRGYTF
TGTGCCTGGAGTAGGGACAGACCGAGGGGCTACACCTTC
>-|few|TRBV5-6|TRBJ1-5|13
CASSLATDQPQHF
TGTGCCAGCAGCTTGGCGACAGATCAGCCCCAGCATTTT
>TRBD1|-|TRBV5-6|TRBJ1-2|16
CASSVWDSSINYGYTF
TGTGCCAGCAGCGTATGGGACAGCAGCATTAACTATGGCTACACCTTC